Described below is a single T cell receptor beta chain sequence and its context. The CDR3 loop spans 15 amino acids. Germline V gene lookup returns CDR1 KGHSH and CDR2 LQKENI. Trimming took off 8 bases at V and 1 base at J, with 16 bases between the two ends. This sample is drawn from a study of blood T cell repertoires in COVID-19. Overall study: Acute and convalescent COVID-19 specimens originated in the United States, Italy and Spain. T cells, B-cell-depleted T cells, or PBMCs supplied cDNA or gDNA.

Some clones are missing from TCRdb's copy, which holds only in-frame ones; the method was immunoSEQ multiplex PCR. The repertoire has some 320,000 clones, about nine tenths of them found once; the top ten carry roughly 5%. Sequenced input: PBMCs or T cells enriched from blood (not recorded which). This chain links TRBV18 with TRBJ2-3; maybe TRBD2 (5 bases). This receptor was obtained from a man between 60 and 75 years old who had recovered from COVID-19. This CDR3 reads CASQTLGVGTDTQYF. DNA of the CDR3: TGTGCCAGCCAAACACTCGGGGTGGGCACAGATACGCAGTATTTT.